A single sample is the source of the 14 T cell receptor beta chains below, sequenced in a study of Graves' ophthalmopathy and Graves' hyperthyroidism. RNA transcripts were the template, and TCR beta CDR3 regions were amplified from them. HTBI primers were employed in first-round RT-PCR, then a second-round multiplex PCR followed. TCRdb recomputed calls from the multiplex PCR reads with MiXCR, one row per CDR3 protein. Counted here are over a million distinct CDR3 sequences, 35% to 45% occurring once; the ten biggest clones make up around 10%. Sequencing was done on a sample of peripheral blood or thyroid tissue (not recorded which). These receptors were collected from an adult man with Graves' hyperthyroidism.

V usage is TRBV2 and J usage is TRBJ2-1; tentative D call: TRBD1 (6 bases). Between the trimmed V and J ends, which lost 5 bases and 4 bases, there was a span of 12 bases. Germline CDR1 is SNHLY and CDR2 is FYNNEI. The CDR3 spans 14 residues. Written as DNA, the CDR3 is TGTGCCAGCAGTCCCCGAACAGGGTACAATGAGCAGTTCTTC. This sequence encodes CASSPRTGYNEQFF.

This clonotype appeared a few times. V and J are TRBV6-2 or TRBV6-3 and TRBJ1-5; D is unresolved. Trimming left V 2 bases short and J 4 bases short, with 9 bases between. Germline CDR1 MNHEY, CDR2 SVGEGT. This CDR3 comprises 14 residues. The CDR3 reads CASSYGQENQPQHF. The CDR3, as DNA: TGTGCCAGCAGTTACGGGCAGGAGAATCAGCCCCAGCATTTT.

With respect to this clonotype: A much larger clone differs from this one at a single base, so this may be a read error. This sequence joins TRBV7-2 and TRBJ2-7, with D unclear. V lost 0 bases to trimming and J lost 2 bases, with 8 bases between them. This CDR3 comprises 14 residues. The germline V gene has CDR1 SGHTA and CDR2 FQGNSA. The CDR3: CASSLAIIPYEQYF. For the CDR3, the DNA is TGTGCCAGCAGCTTAGCAATAATCCCCTACGAGCAGTACTTC.

The rearrangement joins TRBV6-7 to TRBJ1-3; tentatively, D is TRBD1 (6 bases). TRBV6-7 is reported as an ORF; its role is uncertain. The V end lost 6 bases, the J end lost 8 bases, and 20 bases lay between the germline ends. This CDR3 has 15 residues. CDR3 bases: TGTGCCAGCAGCGGGATGACAGGAGGCATAGACACCATATATTTT. Its translation: CASSGMTGGIDTIYF.

CDR3 DNA: TGTGCCAGTGCTAGAGTCGAGACCCAGTACTTC. It codes for CASARVETQYF. V is TRBV19 and J is TRBJ2-5; D gene unclear. The V gene lost 8 bases and the J gene lost 5 bases, with 9 bases spanning the gap. The CDR3 is made up of 11 amino acids. Germline CDR1 is LNHDA and CDR2 is SQIVND (reference sequence).

This rearrangement joins TRBV20-1 to TRBJ1-6; perhaps TRBD1 as D (6 bases). V gave up 3 bases and J gave up 16 bases, with 13 bases separating them. Germline V gives CDR1 DFQATT, CDR2 SNEGSKA (reference sequence). The length of the CDR3 is 11 residues. CDR3 nucleotides: TGCAGTGCTAGCGGTAGGGGGGTGCTCCACTTT. Protein: CSASGRGVLHF.

This chain uses TRBV19 with TRBJ2-7; D not certain. CDR1 is LNHDA and CDR2 is SQIVND in the germline V gene (reference sequence). Trimming removed 3 bases at V and 0 bases at J, with 12 bases between. The CDR3 has 15 residues. DNA for the CDR3: TGTGCCAGTAGTATTTCGGAAACTCTCTCCTACGAGCAGTACTTC. This translates into CASSISETLSYEQYF.

The chain has TRBV9 and TRBJ1-4; possible D gene TRBD1, 6 bases. Trimming took off 0 bases at V and 8 bases at J, with 14 bases between the two ends. This CDR3 has 15 residues. Germline V gene data show CDR1 as SGDLS and CDR2 as YYNGEE. The CDR3 DNA follows: TGTGCCAGCAGCGTAGCTTGGGGGGCTGCGGAAAAACTGTTTTTT. This translates into CASSVAWGAAEKLFF.

Of note for this clonotype: This may be a read error: a much more frequent sequence differs by one nucleotide. This rearrangement joins TRBV5-6 to TRBJ2-5, with 7 bases lining up with TRBD2. The tail of the sequence fits TRBJ2-1 better, so the J call may be wrong. Germline V gene sequence: CDR1 SGHDT, CDR2 YYEEEE. CDR3 size: 14 residues. CDR3 sequence reads: CASSLSSGYYEQFF. The CDR3 nucleotides are TGTGCCAGCAGCTTGTCTAGCGGATACTACGAGCAGTTCTTC.

This clonotype showed up just once. The conserved phenylalanine or tryptophan normally closing the CDR3 is absent here, so this likely arose from a read error. The DNA is omitted, as the CDR3 cannot be located on it reliably, and the CDR3 follows TCRdb's listing. The rearrangement joins TRBV20-1 to TRBJ2-7; TRBD1 was called by the table and not checked on the DNA. Germline V CDR1 and CDR2: DFQATT, SNEGSKA (reference sequence). The CDR3 is 13 amino acids long, termini counted. Here the CDR3 reads CSATGTGNPTSST.

This clonotype came up a few times. A read error may account for a junction end that differs from germline. V is TRBV11-2 and J is TRBJ1-5, with 10 bases aligning to TRBD1. This CDR3 spans 19 amino acids. The germline V gene has CDR1 SGHAT and CDR2 FQNNGV. In nucleotides, the CDR3 is TGCGCCAGCAGCCAAGATTACGGGGAGATGACAGGGGGCGATCAGCCCCAGCATTTT. Its protein is CASSQDYGEMTGGDQPQHF.

This clonotype was picked up many times. The V call is TRBV7-2, the J call TRBJ1-2, with a weak D call TRBD1 (5 bases). Per the germline V gene, CDR1 is SGHTA and CDR2 is FQGNSA. Trimming shortened V by 8 bases and J by 5 bases, and 15 bases separated the two germline ends. This CDR3 spans 13 amino acids. CDR3 in amino acids: CASLKGMGYGYTF. CDR3 DNA sequence: TGTGCCAGCCTAAAGGGGATGGGGTATGGCTACACCTTC.

This clonotype was counted at least ten times. The chain recombines TRBV19 with TRBJ2-2, with 8 bases that match TRBD2. Trimming removed 10 bases from V and 3 bases from J; junction bases left unmatched: 1. Germline CDR1 and CDR2: LNHDA and SQIVND (reference sequence). The CDR3 has 12 residues. The CDR3 nucleotides are TGTGCCACTAGCGGGCACACCGGGGAGCTGTTTTTT. The encoded protein is CATSGHTGELFF. Together with reference TRBV19 and TRBJ2-2, the CDR3 gives the full variable domain: DGGITQSPKYLFRKEGQNVTLSCEQNLNHDAMYWYRQDPGQGLRLIYYSQIVNDFQKGDIAEGYSVSREKKESFPLTVTSAQKNPTAFYLCATSGHTGELFFGEGSRLTVL.

This chain links TRBV10-3 with TRBJ2-5, with TRBD2 identical over 11 bases. The CDR3 spans 19 residues. Trimming removed 0 bases from V and 1 base from J; junction bases left unmatched: 10. Germline lookup yields CDR1 ENHRY and CDR2 SYGVKD. The CDR3 DNA follows: TGTGCCATCAGTGAGTCGGGTTGGGGGACTAGCGGAAGCCAAGAGACCCAGTACTTC. Translating it yields CAISESGWGTSGSQETQYF.